The entry below gives a single T cell receptor beta chain sequence along with its context. This sample is part of a study of cytomegalovirus exposure and HLA in healthy donors. V dropped 7 bases and J dropped 0; count of bases not matched to a gene: 6. Germline lookup yields CDR1 LNHNV and CDR2 YYDKDF (reference sequence). There are 15 residues in the CDR3. The PCR ran on 60 Vbeta and 13 Jbeta primers. Generated by immunoSEQ multiplex PCR, the TCRdb table keeps only in-frame clones and is missing some. The repertoire holds 100,000 or so clones, with 75% as singletons. This TCR derives from a man aged 35-49 years in good health and CMV-seronegative. Sequenced sample: PBMCs. The V call is TRBV15, the J call TRBJ2-3; 8 positions agree with TRBD1. This CDR3 reads CATTPTGASTDTQYF. For the CDR3, the DNA is TGTGCCACCACCCCGACAGGGGCCAGCACAGATACGCAGTATTTT.